Listed below are T cell receptor beta chains from one sample, sequenced in a study of T-cell reconstitution after alpha-beta-depleted transplantation in children. TCRdb re-derived calls from the PCR reads in MiXCR, one entry per CDR3 protein. This sample carries 190,000 or so distinct CDR3 sequences, about 6.4% of them seen once, and the ten largest clones take around 2.7%. Sequenced material: PBMCs from the stem cell graft donor, taken from the stem cell graft. Receptors originate from a human donor who donated a stem cell graft to a child with Wiskott-Aldrich syndrome. CDR3s include the opening cysteine and the closing phenylalanine or tryptophan. D genes are given only for firm matches. A row's size may be missing; if present it is once, few, many or a size class.

j_call d_call v_call clone_size cdr3_aa cdr3_nt
TRBJ2-1 NA TRBV6-6 many CASSWSRSEQFF TGTGCCAGCAGTTGGAGCAGGTCAGAGCAGTTCTTC
TRBJ1-3 TRBD1 TRBV12-3/TRBV12-4 many CASRDRLNTIYF TGTGCCAGCAGGGACAGGTTAAACACCATATATTTT
TRBJ2-5 NA TRBV7-9 many CASSPQTNQETQYF TGTGCCAGCAGCCCTCAGACCAACCAAGAGACCCAGTACTTC
TRBJ2-1 TRBD1 TRBV30 NA CAWSPGQGSYNEQFF TGTGCCTGGAGTCCTGGACAGGGGAGTTACAATGAGCAGTTCTTC
TRBJ2-3 TRBD2 TRBV4-2 NA CASSQVLRASGGADTQYF TGTGCCAGCAGCCAAGTTCTGCGGGCTAGCGGGGGGGCAGATACGCAGTATTTT
TRBJ2-1 NA TRBV7-9 many CASSPTMGAYNEQFF TGTGCCAGCAGCCCTACAATGGGGGCGTACAATGAGCAGTTCTTC
TRBJ2-1 NA TRBV9 many CASSGRAASSYNEQFF TGTGCCAGCAGCGGAAGAGCGGCGAGCTCCTACAATGAGCAGTTCTTC
TRBJ1-5 NA TRBV10-3 many CAISDRHQPQHF TGTGCCATCAGCGATCGCCATCAGCCCCAGCATTTT
TRBJ1-5 TRBD1 TRBV12-3/TRBV12-4 many CASSFRGNNQPQHF TGTGCCAGCAGTTTCAGGGGGAATAATCAGCCCCAGCATTTT
TRBJ2-7 NA TRBV30 few CAWGISIYEQYF TGTGCCTGGGGAATCTCAATCTACGAGCAGTACTTC
TRBJ1-1 NA TRBV7-8 many CASSSIGGRTFF TGTGCCAGCAGTAGCATAGGGGGGCGAACTTTCTTT
TRBJ2-7 TRBD2 TRBV5-1 NA CASSLGSGGVFSYEQYF TGCGCCAGCAGCTTGGGGAGCGGGGGGGTTTTTTCCTACGAGCAGTACTTC
TRBJ1-5 NA TRBV6-2/TRBV6-3 many CASSSFYYQPQHF TGTGCCAGCAGTTCATTTTACTATCAGCCCCAGCATTTT
TRBJ2-7 NA TRBV4-1 many CASSLVGLGHEQYF TGCGCCAGCAGCCTCGTGGGTCTGGGGCACGAGCAGTACTTC
TRBJ2-1 NA TRBV5-1 many CASSLAADRNEQFF TGCGCCAGCAGCTTGGCTGCCGACCGGAATGAGCAGTTCTTC
TRBJ2-1 TRBD2 TRBV6-4 many CASSAQGTSNEQFF TGTGCCAGCAGTGCCCAAGGGACTAGCAATGAGCAGTTCTTC
TRBJ1-2 NA TRBV9 many CASSVERGNYGYTF TGTGCCAGCAGCGTAGAGAGGGGGAACTATGGCTACACCTTC
TRBJ2-3 TRBD2 TRBV3-1 few CASSQTPGTSGSTDTQYF TGTGCCAGCAGCCAAACCCCCGGGACTAGCGGGAGCACAGATACGCAGTATTTT
TRBJ2-2 NA TRBV3-1 many CASSLLGVGGELFF TGTGCCAGCAGCCTCTTAGGGGTTGGCGGGGAGCTGTTTTTT
TRBJ2-3 TRBD2 TRBV5-1 NA CASSFLAGVPDTQYF TGCGCCAGCAGCTTCCTAGCGGGAGTACCAGATACGCAGTATTTT
TRBJ2-7 NA TRBV7-8 many CASSLTIYEQYF TGTGCCAGCAGCTTAACGATATACGAGCAGTACTTC
TRBJ2-2 NA TRBV29-1 many CSVTLGASNTGELFF TGCAGCGTGACCCTCGGAGCCTCTAACACCGGGGAGCTGTTTTTT
TRBJ2-2 TRBD2 TRBV5-1 many CASSRIWSGMNTGELFF TGCGCCAGCAGCCGAATATGGAGCGGGATGAACACCGGGGAGCTGTTTTTT
TRBJ2-5 TRBD1 TRBV15 few CATSTRDSGRETQYF TGTGCCACCAGCACCCGGGACAGTGGAAGAGAGACCCAGTACTTC
TRBJ2-7 TRBD1 TRBV5-1 many CASNSEGASGEQYF TGCGCCAGCAACTCCGAGGGGGCCTCGGGTGAGCAGTACTTC
TRBJ2-2 NA TRBV12-3/TRBV12-4 many CASSFTGMVGELFF TGTGCCAGCAGTTTTACAGGGATGGTCGGGGAGCTGTTTTTT
TRBJ2-7 TRBD2 TRBV6-2/TRBV6-3 many CASSFGLAYEQYF TGTGCCAGCAGTTTCGGACTAGCCTACGAGCAGTACTTC
TRBJ2-1 TRBD2 TRBV5-4 many CASSLAGAHYNEQFF TGTGCCAGCAGCCTAGCGGGGGCTCACTACAATGAGCAGTTCTTC
TRBJ1-1 TRBD1 TRBV28 many CASREGQGPGAFF TGTGCCAGCAGAGAGGGACAGGGGCCGGGGGCTTTCTTT
TRBJ1-2 NA TRBV5-1 many CASSLATTDYGYTF TGCGCCAGCAGCTTGGCGACAACGGACTATGGCTACACCTTC
TRBJ2-1 NA TRBV4-3 many CASSQDVRGTVRGGEQFF TGCGCCAGCAGCCAAGATGTCAGGGGCACAGTCCGGGGTGGTGAGCAGTTCTTC
TRBJ2-2 TRBD2 TRBV30 NA CAWSLAGGLSGELFF TGTGCCTGGAGTTTGGCGGGAGGGCTCAGCGGGGAGCTGTTTTTT
TRBJ2-7 TRBD1 TRBV12-3/TRBV12-4 many CASSPDRVLSEQYF TGTGCCAGCAGTCCGGACAGGGTACTCTCCGAGCAGTACTTC
TRBJ2-3 TRBD2 TRBV20-1 many CSARTSGRATDTQYF TGCAGTGCTCGGACTAGCGGGAGGGCCACAGATACGCAGTATTTT
TRBJ2-1 TRBD2 TRBV5-5 NA CASSLLGLAGGNEQFF TGTGCCAGCAGCCTTTTGGGACTAGCGGGGGGGAATGAGCAGTTCTTC